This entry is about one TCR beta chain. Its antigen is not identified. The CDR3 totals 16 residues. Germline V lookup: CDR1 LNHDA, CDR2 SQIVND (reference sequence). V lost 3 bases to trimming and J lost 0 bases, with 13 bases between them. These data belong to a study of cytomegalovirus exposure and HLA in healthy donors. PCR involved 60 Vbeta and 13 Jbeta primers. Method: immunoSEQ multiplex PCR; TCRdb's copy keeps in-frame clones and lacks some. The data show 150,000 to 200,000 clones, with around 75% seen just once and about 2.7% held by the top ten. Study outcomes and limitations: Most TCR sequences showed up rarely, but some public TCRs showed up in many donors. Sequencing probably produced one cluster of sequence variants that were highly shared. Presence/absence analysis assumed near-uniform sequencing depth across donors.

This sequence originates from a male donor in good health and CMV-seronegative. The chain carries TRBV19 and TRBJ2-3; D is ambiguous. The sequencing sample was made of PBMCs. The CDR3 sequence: CASSMFTVSSTDTQYF. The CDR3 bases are TGTGCCAGTAGTATGTTTACAGTTTCTAGCACAGATACGCAGTATTTT.